The rows below give T cell receptor beta chains drawn from one sample of a study of shared clonotypes between healthy human individuals. Sequencing used immunoSEQ multiplex PCR; TCRdb keeps in-frame clones, though not all of them. This table has 330,000 or so clones, 73% appearing once. Input material: memory CD4+ T cells sorted from blood. Receptors were obtained from a man aged 25-45 years in good health. The CDR3 runs from the conserved cysteine through the conserved F or W. The D gene is left open where the match is weak. Only part of the rows carry a size: once, few, many, or a class if the clone is expanded.

CASSLWGGAADTQYF | TGTGCCAGCAGCTTATGGGGGGGAGCAGCAGATACGCAGTATTTT | NA | TRBJ2-3 | TRBD2 | TRBV7-9
CASKGRGLSASTDTQYF | TGCGCCAGCAAGGGGAGGGGATTGTCTGCTAGCACAGATACGCAGTATTTT | many | TRBJ2-3 | TRBD2 | TRBV5-1
CASAGTSQLRSYF | TGTGCCAGCGCCGGGACTAGCCAACTGCGGAGCTACTTC | NA | TRBJ2-7 | TRBD2 | TRBV2
CASSLDRAGGRYNEQFF | TGTGCCAGCAGCTTGGATCGGGCGGGAGGGCGGTACAATGAGCAGTTCTTC | NA | TRBJ2-1 | TRBD2 | TRBV5-6
CASSFQTGQETQYF | TGTGCCAGCAGCTTCCAGACAGGCCAAGAGACCCAGTACTTC | once | TRBJ2-5 | NA | TRBV7-2
CASSEVRGSHQPQHF | TGTGCCAGCAGTGAAGTCCGGGGATCTCATCAGCCCCAGCATTTT | NA | TRBJ1-5 | NA | TRBV2
CASSSGQGLYGQYF | TGTGCCAGCAGCTCGGGACAGGGACTTTACGGGCAGTACTTC | NA | TRBJ2-7 | TRBD1 | TRBV7-2
CASSARTQLDLRGSEAFF | TGTGCCAGCAGTGCCCGAACACAGCTAGACTTAAGGGGGTCTGAAGCTTTCTTT | few | TRBJ1-1 | NA | TRBV6-1
CASSLQSRHTQYF | TGTGCCAGCAGCTTACAGTCACGTCATACGCAGTATTTT | NA | TRBJ2-3 | NA | TRBV7-9
CASSDEEGWGKETQYF | TGTGCCAGCAGTGATGAAGAGGGTTGGGGAAAAGAGACCCAGTACTTC | few | TRBJ2-5 | NA | TRBV6-1
CASSTTPAIRTNEKLFF | TGTGCCAGCAGCACAACGCCAGCTATACGGACTAATGAAAAACTGTTTTTT | NA | TRBJ1-4 | NA | TRBV14
CASSTQEGDEQFF | TGTGCCAGCAGCACACAGGAGGGGGATGAGCAGTTCTTC | NA | TRBJ2-1 | NA | TRBV7-3
CASSLTGPTEAFF | TGTGCCAGCAGCTTGACAGGGCCAACTGAAGCTTTCTTT | NA | TRBJ1-1 | TRBD1 | TRBV11-2
CSVVGQGYNTEAFF | TGCAGCGTTGTAGGACAGGGTTATAACACTGAAGCTTTCTTT | few | TRBJ1-1 | TRBD1 | TRBV29-1
CASGLATGTITDTQYF | TGTGCTAGTGGTTTGGCGACAGGGACCATCACAGATACGCAGTATTTT | NA | TRBJ2-3 | TRBD1 | TRBV12-5
CASGRGGASDTQYF | TGTGCCAGCGGCAGGGGGGGAGCATCAGATACGCAGTATTTT | NA | TRBJ2-3 | NA | TRBV7-6
CASSFLGFTEAFF | TGCGCCAGCAGCTTTCTCGGGTTCACTGAAGCTTTCTTT | NA | TRBJ1-1 | NA | TRBV5-1
CASSQEPETYGYTF | TGCGCCAGCAGCCAAGAACCCGAGACTTATGGCTACACCTTC | NA | TRBJ1-2 | NA | TRBV4-3
CASSPSPGTGGDNEQFF | TGTGCCAGCAGCCCCTCCCCCGGGACAGGGGGTGACAATGAGCAGTTCTTC | many | TRBJ2-1 | TRBD1 | TRBV5-8
CASSLDRRMNTEAFF | TGTGCCAGCAGCTTAGATCGTCGGATGAACACTGAAGCTTTCTTT | NA | TRBJ1-1 | NA | TRBV11-2
CASSDRVPSTEAFF | TGTGCCAGCAGTGATAGGGTTCCGAGCACTGAAGCTTTCTTT | NA | TRBJ1-1 | NA | TRBV2
CASSGGQNLNTEAFF | TGTGCCAGCAGTGGTGGACAAAACCTCAACACTGAAGCTTTCTTT | NA | TRBJ1-1 | NA | TRBV2
CAISDNHRAYEQYF | TGTGCCATCAGTGATAACCACAGGGCTTACGAGCAGTACTTC | NA | TRBJ2-7 | NA | TRBV10-3
CASSAQGPSTEAFF | TGTGCCAGCAGTGCTCAAGGGCCCAGCACTGAAGCTTTCTTT | few | TRBJ1-1 | NA | TRBV2
CATATVGPSEQYF | TGTGCCACCGCGACGGTCGGCCCCAGCGAGCAGTACTTC | once | TRBJ2-7 | NA | TRBV25-1
CASSVGTSADTQYF | TGCGCCAGCAGCGTCGGGACTAGTGCAGATACGCAGTATTTT | NA | TRBJ2-3 | TRBD2 | TRBV5-1
CASSSPGLAVNEQFF | TGTGCCAGCAGTTCCCCGGGACTAGCGGTTAATGAGCAGTTCTTC | NA | TRBJ2-1 | TRBD2 | TRBV6-1
CASSKAPMRRWYEQYF | TGTGCCAGCAGCAAAGCGCCAATGAGACGATGGTACGAGCAGTACTTC | NA | TRBJ2-7 | NA | TRBV21-1
CASSPTVGQANTGELFF | TGCGCCAGCAGCCCGACGGTGGGACAGGCCAACACCGGGGAGCTGTTTTTT | few | TRBJ2-2 | TRBD1 | TRBV5-1
CASSSDFYNEQFF | TGCGCCAGCAGCTCGGACTTTTACAATGAGCAGTTCTTC | few | TRBJ2-1 | NA | TRBV5-1
CASSAGAGDTQYF | TGTGCCAGCAGCGCCGGAGCCGGAGATACGCAGTATTTT | few | TRBJ2-3 | NA | TRBV9
CASSQVGGGSTDTQYF | TGCGCCAGCAGCCAAGTCGGGGGAGGGAGCACAGATACGCAGTATTTT | once | TRBJ2-3 | TRBD2 | TRBV4-3
CASSPRRGGTYSNQPQHF | TGTGCCAGCAGCCCCAGACGAGGGGGCACCTATAGCAATCAGCCCCAGCATTTT | NA | TRBJ1-5 | TRBD1 | TRBV7-6
CASSEARDGIGFF | TGTGCCAGCAGCGAAGCCCGGGACGGGATAGGTTTCTTT | NA | TRBJ1-1 | NA | TRBV2
CASRSWTGLGETQYF | TGTGCCAGCAGGAGTTGGACAGGACTAGGAGAGACCCAGTACTTC | NA | TRBJ2-5 | NA | TRBV6-1
CASRPGTSGTHSNEQFF | TGTGCCAGCAGGCCAGGGACTAGCGGGACCCACTCGAATGAGCAGTTCTTC | few | TRBJ2-1 | TRBD2 | TRBV5-6
CASSILGSPGAGANVLTF | TGTGCCAGTAGTATATTGGGTTCTCCAGGGGCTGGGGCCAACGTCCTGACTTTC | NA | TRBJ2-6 | NA | TRBV19